These 30 T cell receptor beta chains came from one sample sequenced in a study of shared clonotypes between healthy human individuals. The assay was immunoSEQ multiplex PCR, and TCRdb's table has in-frame clones only and misses some. The table records around 980,000 clones, 78% of them present only once. The specimen sequenced was memory CD4+ T cells from PBMCs. Subset in this sample: CD45RA-negative fraction. These receptors were collected from a man aged 18 to 30 in good health. Some clones in this sample may be carry-over from other donors' samples.

The chain couples TRBV19 to TRBJ2-5; a weak D match, TRBD1 (6 bases). Looked up from germline, CDR1 is LNHDA and CDR2 is SQIVND (reference sequence). V was shortened by 7 bases and J by 4 bases, with 22 bases between the two germline ends. The CDR3 has 16 amino acids. The DNA for the CDR3 is TGTGCCAGTATGGGCAGAGAGGGTGGGGGCAGAGAGACCCAGTACTTC. Residues: CASMGREGGGRETQYF.

V is TRBV5-1 and J is TRBJ2-7, with TRBD2 matching over 13 bases. The germline CDR1 and CDR2 sequences are SGHRS and YFSETQ. The trim removed 4 bases at V and 9 bases at J, leaving 10 bases unmatched. This CDR3 is 15 amino acids long. CDR3: CASSLPGLAGDAQYF. As DNA, the CDR3 is TGCGCCAGCAGCCTGCCCGGACTAGCGGGAGACGCGCAGTACTTC. The full variable domain, in which reference TRBV5-1 and TRBJ2-7 provide the parts outside the CDR3, is KAGVTQTPRYLIKTRGQQVTLSCSPISGHRSVSWYQQTPGQGLQFLFEYFSETQRNKGNFPGRFSGRQFSNSRSEMNVSTLELGDSALYLCASSLPGLAGDAQYFGPGTRLTVT.

The chain employs TRBV18 and TRBJ1-3; D possibly corresponds to TRBD1 (5 bases). This CDR3 is 16 amino acids long. The germline gives CDR1 KGHSH, CDR2 LQKENI. V dropped 2 bases and J dropped 0 bases, with 11 bases sitting between them. CDR3 protein: CASSPWQGVSGNTIYF. CDR3 sequence (DNA): TGTGCCAGCTCACCATGGCAGGGCGTCTCTGGAAACACCATATATTTT.

In its sample, this clone was seen a few times. A far larger clone is one base from this, pointing to a likely read error. Other DNA sequences from this sample encode an identical CDR3 as well. The chain employs TRBV7-8 and TRBJ2-7; no reliable D call. The germline CDR1 and CDR2 sequences are SGHVS and FQNEAQ. The CDR3 has 15 amino acids. CDR3 nucleotides: TGTGCCAGCAGTTTCCTCCGCTACTCACCCTATGAGCAGTACTTC. It translates to CASSFLRYSPYEQYF.

This chain joins TRBV11-3 and TRBJ2-1; no definite D call. From germline, CDR1 is SGHNT and CDR2 YENEEA. Trimming shortened V by 0 bases and J by 10 bases, and 7 bases separated the two germline ends. The CDR3 is 12 amino acids. CDR3 coding DNA: TGTGCCAGCAGCTTAGAGGGATTAGAGCAGTTCTTC. Translating gives CASSLEGLEQFF.

This clone turned up a few times. The chain uses TRBV5-1 and TRBJ1-1; D possibly corresponds to TRBD1 (5 bases). Germline V gene lookup returns CDR1 SGHRS and CDR2 YFSETQ. Between the trimmed V and J ends, which lost 4 bases and 5 bases, there was a span of 12 bases. The CDR3 is 13 residues long. This CDR3 is CASSREEGTEAFF. In DNA form, the CDR3 reads TGCGCCAGCAGCAGGGAGGAGGGGACTGAAGCTTTCTTT.

In its sample, this clone was seen many times. The chain is built from TRBV5-4 and TRBJ2-1; D uncertain. Trimming took 4 bases from V and 5 from J, leaving 16 bases between them. This CDR3 region has 15 residues. Per the germline V gene, CDR1 is SGHNT and CDR2 is YYREEE (reference sequence). CDR3 residues: CASSPAANGDNEQFF. The CDR3 nucleotides read TGTGCCAGCAGCCCCGCGGCCAATGGAGACAATGAGCAGTTCTTC.

The chain links TRBV27 to TRBJ2-4; D unresolved. Trimming stripped 4 bases from V and 0 bases from J, with 13 bases between. CDR1 MNHEY and CDR2 SMNVEV come from the germline V gene (reference sequence). The CDR3 runs to 16 residues. In DNA form, the CDR3 reads TGTGCCAGCAGTTCCCTTGAAGCCGTAGCCAAAAACATTCAGTACTTC. This translates into CASSSLEAVAKNIQYF.

The chain couples TRBV7-3 to TRBJ2-1; D is tentatively TRBD1 or TRBD2 (5 bases each). The CDR3 extends over 15 amino acids. CDR1 is SGHTA, CDR2 FQGTGA, per germline. V was trimmed by 2 bases and J by 4 bases, leaving 12 bases between them. Here the CDR3 reads CASSLWGPSYNEQFF. Here the CDR3 DNA reads TGTGCCAGCAGCTTATGGGGACCCTCGTACAATGAGCAGTTCTTC.

The chain employs TRBV6-1 and TRBJ1-1, with D perhaps matching TRBD1 (5 bases). Trimming left V 6 bases short and J 9 bases short, with 23 bases between. Germline CDR1 is MNHNS and CDR2 is SASEGT. The length of the CDR3 is 15 residues. The CDR3 loop reads CASSGSDNTWVKAFF. The CDR3 coding sequence is TGTGCCAGCAGCGGCTCGGACAACACTTGGGTGAAAGCTTTCTTT.

A note on this clone: Other DNA sequences of this sample code for an identical CDR3. This chain uses TRBV7-9 with TRBJ2-6, with TRBD1 matching 9 bases. CDR3 length equals 17 residues. Germline V CDR1 and CDR2: SEHNR, FQNEAQ (reference sequence). The J segment lost 0 bases and the V segment lost 5 bases, leaving 5 bases of the junction unmatched. CDR3 DNA sequence: TGTGCCAGCAGCCCCGGACAGGGGCGCTCTGGGGCCAACGTCCTGACTTTC. Translation gives CASSPGQGRSGANVLTF. The full variable domain, with the rest looked up from reference TRBV7-9 and TRBJ2-6, is DTGVSQNPRHKITKRGQNVTFRCDPISEHNRLYWYRQTLGQGPEFLTYFQNEAQLEKSRLLSDRFSAERPKGSFSTLEIQRTEQGDSAMYLCASSPGQGRSGANVLTFGAGSRLTVL.

The chain employs TRBV4-2 and TRBJ2-7; 9 bases are shared with TRBD1. This CDR3 is 14 amino acids long. Germline CDR1 and CDR2: LGHNA and YNFKEQ. J gave up 3 bases and V 4 bases, and 4 bases lay outside the gene matches. The CDR3 nucleotides are TGTGCCAGCAGCCCTGGACAGGGGAACTACGAGCAGTACTTC. Protein: CASSPGQGNYEQYF.

The chain is built from TRBV5-6 and TRBJ1-1, with D unclear. This CDR3 has 14 residues. V was cut by 4 bases and J by 4 bases, with 14 bases left in between. Germline CDR1 reads SGHDT; CDR2 reads YYEEEE. In nucleotides, the CDR3 is TGTGCCAGCAGCCTTTGGACGGTCAGCACTGAAGCTTTCTTT. Amino acids: CASSLWTVSTEAFF.

This clone was counted once. V usage is TRBV4-2 and J usage is TRBJ2-7; TRBD2 agrees at 9 bases. The germline CDR1 and CDR2 sequences are LGHNA and YNFKEQ. After removal of 3 bases from V and 3 bases from J, the junction contained 18 bases not matched to a gene. The CDR3 totals 19 residues. The CDR3 nucleotides read TGTGCCAGCAGCCAGCACAGACCGGGTACAGGCGGGGGGGTCTACGAGCAGTACTTC. Amino acid sequence: CASSQHRPGTGGGVYEQYF.

The V gene is TRBV21-1, the J gene TRBJ2-7; the table's D call of TRBD1 was not tested on the DNA. TRBV21-1 is noted as a pseudogene. The CDR3 is made up of 15 amino acids. The CDR3 DNA reads TGTGCCAGCAGCAAACTCGCAGGGGACTCCTACGAGCAGTACTTC. Translating it yields CASSKLAGDSYEQYF.

This clone was observed a handful of times. The V and J genes are TRBV7-7 and TRBJ2-2; no reliable D call. V was cut by 5 bases and J by 6 bases, with 7 bases left in between. The CDR3 contains 12 residues. CDR1 and CDR2 from the germline V gene are SSHAT and FNYEAQ (reference sequence). This CDR3 reads CASSARSGELFF. The CDR3, as DNA: TGTGCCAGCAGCGCACGCTCCGGGGAGCTGTTTTTT.

About this clone itself: Other DNA variants within this sample encode the same CDR3. This rearrangement joins TRBV20-1 to TRBJ2-5, with D unclear. Germline V gives CDR1 DFQATT, CDR2 SNEGSKA (reference sequence). CDR3 length equals 11 residues. The V gene lost 3 bases and the J gene lost 5 bases, with 7 bases spanning the gap. The CDR3 loop is CSASSRETQYF. CDR3 nucleotide sequence: TGCAGTGCTAGTTCCCGGGAGACCCAGTACTTC.

V gene TRBV18 combines with J gene TRBJ2-1; TRBD1 might be the D (6 bases). Looked up from germline, CDR1 is KGHSH and CDR2 is LQKENI. The CDR3 is 15 amino acids. Between the trimmed V and J ends, which lost 1 base and 8 bases, there was a span of 15 bases. CDR3 loop: CASSPLSGRGDEQFF. CDR3 in DNA: TGTGCCAGCTCACCACTATCCGGCAGGGGAGATGAGCAGTTCTTC.

The V call is TRBV7-3, the J call TRBJ2-1; tentatively, D is TRBD2 (5 bases). Trimming took off 5 bases at V and 3 bases at J, with 14 bases between the two ends. Germline-derived CDR1 and CDR2 are SGHTA and FQGTGA. This CDR3 region has 15 residues. As DNA, the CDR3 is TGTGCCAGCAGCCCTTATAAAACTAGCTACAATGAGCAGTTCTTC. Its protein product is CASSPYKTSYNEQFF.

This clone was detected only a few times. The V call is TRBV6-6, the J call TRBJ2-5; D might be TRBD1 (6 bases). The tail of the sequence fits TRBJ2-7 better, so the J call may be wrong. The CDR3 loop spans 13 amino acids. Germline values: CDR1 MNHNY, CDR2 SVGAGI (reference sequence). The chain's CDR3 is CASRRRDIYEQYF. CDR3 coding DNA: TGTGCCAGCAGACGAAGGGACATATACGAGCAGTACTTC.

This sequence joins TRBV11-2 and TRBJ2-5, with unresolved D. V lost 6 bases and J lost 0, with 2 bases in between. This CDR3 comprises 11 residues. Germline CDR1 reads SGHAT; CDR2 reads FQNNGV. CDR3 DNA: TGTGCCAGCAGTTACCAAGAGACCCAGTACTTC. Protein sequence: CASSYQETQYF.

With respect to this clone: This may be a read error, as it is one base from a much larger clone. The rearrangement joins TRBV5-1 to TRBJ2-1; D might be TRBD2 (6 bases). The CDR3 totals 14 residues. Trimming shortened V by 4 bases and J by 0 bases, and 8 bases separated the two germline ends. The germline V gene has CDR1 SGHRS and CDR2 YFSETQ. CDR3 sequence reads: CASSPGVSYNEQFF. In DNA, the CDR3 is TGCGCCAGCAGCCCGGGGGTCTCCTACAATGAGCAGTTCTTC. Full variable domain (outside the CDR3, taken from reference TRBV5-1 and TRBJ2-1): KAGVTQTPRYLIKTRGQQVTLSCSPISGHRSVSWYQQTPGQGLQFLFEYFSETQRNKGNFPGRFSGRQFSNSRSEMNVSTLELGDSALYLCASSPGVSYNEQFFGPGTRLTVL.

This clone was counted a few times. The chain has TRBV6-6 and TRBJ1-2, with TRBD1 identical over 7 bases. CDR3 size: 12 residues. Germline loops: CDR1 MNHNY, CDR2 SVGAGI (reference sequence). Trimming took 5 bases from V and 11 from J; bases not matched to a gene: 8. CDR3 in amino acids: CASSHDRELYTF. The CDR3 DNA follows: TGTGCCAGCAGTCACGACAGGGAACTTTACACCTTC.

This clone was seen only once. J is TRBJ1-1 and V is TRBV29-1; no reliable D call. CDR3 length equals 11 residues. V was clipped by 3 bases and J by 6 bases, with 8 bases between them. CDR1 is SQVTM and CDR2 is ANQGSEA in the germline V gene. Written as DNA, the CDR3 is TGCAGCGTTGACTGGCTTTCTGAAGCTTTCTTT. Its protein product is CSVDWLSEAFF.

This rearrangement joins TRBV5-1 to TRBJ2-7; D is undetermined. The V end lost 0 bases, the J end lost 7 bases, and 20 bases lay between the germline ends. The CDR3 spans 16 residues. Germline CDR1 SGHRS, CDR2 YFSETQ. Here the CDR3 DNA reads TGCGCCAGCAGCTTGGAATATTCCAGGATCGATCGGGAGCAGTACTTC. Translation: CASSLEYSRIDREQYF. Full variable domain (outside the CDR3, taken from reference TRBV5-1 and TRBJ2-7): KAGVTQTPRYLIKTRGQQVTLSCSPISGHRSVSWYQQTPGQGLQFLFEYFSETQRNKGNFPGRFSGRQFSNSRSEMNVSTLELGDSALYLCASSLEYSRIDREQYFGPGTRLTVT.

The genes are TRBV7-2 and TRBJ2-1; D possibly corresponds to TRBD1 (5 bases). The CDR3 is made up of 17 amino acids. The V end was cut by 1 base, the J end by 4 bases, with 17 bases between. The germline V gene encodes CDR1 SGHTA and CDR2 FQGNSA. CDR3 residues: CASSLVPRTRAYNEQFF. The CDR3 DNA sequence: TGTGCCAGCAGCTTAGTCCCTCGCACCAGGGCATACAATGAGCAGTTCTTC.

The chain employs TRBV7-9 and TRBJ2-1; D remains unclear. Germline lookup yields CDR1 SEHNR and CDR2 FQNEAQ (reference sequence). The CDR3 is 14 residues long. V was pared by 0 bases and J by 3 bases, with 6 bases between. CDR3 sequence (DNA): TGTGCCAGCAGCTTAGCGTACCACTACAATGAGCAGTTCTTC. It translates to CASSLAYHYNEQFF.

The chain has TRBV6-1 and TRBJ2-1, with unresolved D. Germline loops: CDR1 MNHNS, CDR2 SASEGT. This CDR3 has 14 amino acids. V lost 6 bases and J lost 0, with 9 bases in between. The CDR3: CASRGINSYNEQFF. The CDR3 bases are TGTGCCAGCAGAGGGATAAACTCCTACAATGAGCAGTTCTTC.

V gene TRBV4-2 combines with J gene TRBJ2-1; D is undetermined. From germline, CDR1 is LGHNA and CDR2 YNFKEQ. The CDR3 spans 12 residues. The ends were cut back, 5 bases at V and 9 bases at J, with 11 bases in the middle. CDR3 region: CASSSAGSEQFF. CDR3 coding DNA: TGTGCCAGCAGCTCCGCAGGAAGTGAGCAGTTCTTC.

The V and J genes are TRBV28 and TRBJ2-2, with 7 bases that match TRBD1. Germline CDR1 MDHEN, CDR2 SYDVKM. The CDR3 has 14 residues. Trimming removed 6 bases from V and 4 bases from J; junction bases left unmatched: 5. The CDR3 here is CASRGTAVTGELFF. CDR3 DNA: TGTGCCAGCAGGGGGACAGCAGTCACCGGGGAGCTGTTTTTT.